The TCR beta chain described here comes from a study of T cells expressing NK-cell markers. TCRdb re-called the 5' RACE reads and catalogs CDR3 proteins one per entry, DNA excluded. The sample totals 300,000 or so distinct CDR3 sequences; its top ten clones hold about 4%. Germline values: CDR1 SGHKS, CDR2 YYEKEE (reference sequence). CDR3 size: 13 residues. The J gene is TRBJ1-2, the V gene TRBV5-5. This clonotype originated in a woman between 18 and 70 years old in good health. Material: blood T cells: a sorted CD56 or NKG2C T cell subset, CD4+ or CD8+ T cells, or bulk PBMC T cells (not recorded which). This CDR3 reads CASSLGLLGGYTF.